This is a list of T cell receptor beta chains from one sample in a study of memory CD4+ T cells and cytomegalovirus serostatus. Assay used: immunoSEQ multiplex PCR; TCRdb lists only in-frame clones, some missing. Among roughly 86,000 clones listed, about four fifths were seen once. The sample comprised memory CD4+ T cells from blood. These receptor sequences come from an adult in good health and CMV-seropositive. The CDR3 runs from the conserved cysteine through the conserved F or W. The D gene is left open where the match is weak. Clone size is given for some rows only: seen once, a few or many times, or a class if the clone is expanded.

TRBV29-1	-	TRBJ1-5	-	CSVRDTYQPQHF	TGCAGCGTCCGGGACACTTATCAGCCCCAGCATTTT
TRBV5-5	TRBD2	TRBJ2-2	-	CASSLVMRGGYTGELFF	TGTGCCAGCAGCTTGGTCATGCGGGGGGGTTACACCGGGGAGCTGTTTTTT
TRBV18	TRBD1	TRBJ2-2	few	CASSPRTGDKNTGELFF	TGTGCCAGCTCACCACGGACAGGGGACAAGAACACCGGGGAGCTGTTTTTT
TRBV28	-	TRBJ2-5	-	CASSLQDRHQETQYF	TGTGCCAGCAGTCTCCAGGACCGTCACCAAGAGACCCAGTACTTC
TRBV6-6	-	TRBJ2-7	-	CASSYDRNSYEQYF	TGTGCCAGCAGTTATGACCGAAACTCCTACGAGCAGTACTTC
TRBV2	-	TRBJ1-5	-	CASTQEARDQPQHF	TGTGCCAGCACCCAAGAAGCCAGGGATCAGCCCCAGCATTTT
TRBV19	TRBD1	TRBJ1-3	-	CASQRTGGGNTIYF	TGTGCCAGCCAACGGACAGGGGGTGGAAACACCATATATTTT
TRBV7-9	TRBD1	TRBJ1-2	few	CASSLVMDRAF	TGTGCCAGCAGCTTAGTTATGGACAGGGCCTTC
TRBV5-6	-	TRBJ1-4	-	CASSLGGPTSNEKLFF	TGTGCCAGCAGCTTGGGGGGGCCTACTTCCAATGAAAAACTGTTTTTT
TRBV28	TRBD2	TRBJ2-1	-	CASNRGTSGRYEQFF	TGTGCCAGCAACCGTGGGACTAGCGGGAGATATGAGCAGTTCTTC
TRBV18	TRBD1	TRBJ1-1	-	CASSQGTGGLVTEAFF	TGTGCCAGCTCCCAGGGGACAGGGGGCCTCGTCACTGAAGCTTTCTTT
TRBV5-1	-	TRBJ1-2	-	CASSLDVGPSYGYTF	TGCGCCAGCAGCTTGGATGTTGGGCCCTCCTATGGCTACACCTTC
TRBV6-9	TRBD1	TRBJ1-3	-	CASRQGSGNTIYF	TGTGCCAGCAGACAGGGGTCTGGAAACACCATATATTTT
TRBV2	-	TRBJ1-1	-	CASSEVANTEAFF	TGTGCCAGCAGTGAGGTAGCGAACACTGAAGCTTTCTTT
TRBV5-1	TRBD2	TRBJ2-3	-	CASSLYGRLADTQYF	TGCGCCAGCAGCTTGTACGGGAGGCTAGCAGATACGCAGTATTTT
TRBV5-6	TRBD1	TRBJ2-2	-	CASSLPPLRGPAGELFF	TGTGCCAGCAGCTTGCCGCCACTCAGGGGGCCGGCCGGGGAGCTGTTTTTT
TRBV10-3	-	TRBJ2-2	-	CAISENRYTGELFF	TGTGCCATCAGTGAGAACAGGTACACCGGGGAGCTGTTTTTT
TRBV19	-	TRBJ2-2	medium-sized	CASSIAATGELFF	TGTGCCAGTAGTATCGCAGCCACCGGGGAGCTGTTTTTT
TRBV5-8	-	TRBJ1-4	-	CASSLGQTTNEKLFF	TGTGCCAGCAGCCTCGGACAGACAACTAATGAAAAACTGTTTTTT
TRBV6-1	-	TRBJ1-5	-	CASSEQYNQPQHF	TGTGCCAGCAGTGAGCAGTACAATCAGCCCCAGCATTTT
TRBV7-2	-	TRBJ1-5	few	CASSLGGAGQPQHF	TGTGCCAGCAGCCTGGGGGGGGCCGGGCAGCCCCAGCATTTT
TRBV29-1	-	TRBJ1-2	-	CSVYAWGGYTF	TGCAGCGTCTACGCTTGGGGGGGCTACACCTTC
TRBV10-1	-	TRBJ2-7	few	CASSPLREYEQYF	TGCGCCAGCAGTCCCCTTAGGGAGTACGAGCAGTACTTC
TRBV28	-	TRBJ2-5	-	CASSFWSAKTQYF	TGTGCCAGCAGTTTCTGGTCGGCGAAGACCCAGTACTTC
TRBV11-1	TRBD2	TRBJ2-1	-	CASSLERGPSSYNEQFF	TGTGCCAGCAGCTTAGAGCGGGGGCCGAGCTCCTACAATGAGCAGTTCTTC
TRBV4-1	TRBD2	TRBJ2-7	-	CASSRGLAGGGGYEQYF	TGCGCCAGCAGCCGCGGACTAGCGGGAGGCGGGGGGTACGAGCAGTACTTC
TRBV28	-	TRBJ1-4	-	CASSLSTEKLFF	TGTGCCAGCAGTCTGTCTACTGAAAAACTGTTTTTT
TRBV13	TRBD2	TRBJ2-1	-	CASSLGLAGGLEQFF	TGTGCCAGCAGCTTAGGACTAGCGGGAGGCCTCGAGCAGTTCTTC
TRBV18	-	TRBJ1-4	-	CASSLSQGTNEKLFF	TGTGCCAGCTCACTCTCACAGGGAACTAATGAAAAACTGTTTTTT
TRBV5-1	-	TRBJ1-1	-	CASCLAGMNISEAFF	TGCGCCAGCTGCTTAGCCGGGATGAATATTTCTGAAGCTTTCTTT
TRBV2	-	TRBJ2-5	-	CASSVGSQETQYF	TGTGCCAGCAGTGTGGGCAGCCAAGAGACCCAGTACTTC
TRBV7-9	-	TRBJ2-3	-	CASSLAQASLGTDTQYF	TGTGCCAGCAGCTTAGCCCAGGCTAGTCTCGGCACAGATACGCAGTATTTT
TRBV5-1	-	TRBJ2-2	once	CASRSGVNTGELFF	TGCGCCAGCAGAAGCGGAGTGAACACCGGGGAGCTGTTTTTT
TRBV19	-	TRBJ2-3	-	CASSSWAGMSDTQYF	TGTGCCAGTAGCTCTTGGGCGGGAATGTCGGATACGCAGTATTTT
TRBV10-3	-	TRBJ1-5	few	CAISYSENQPQHF	TGTGCCATCAGCTACAGTGAAAATCAGCCCCAGCATTTT
TRBV7-3	-	TRBJ1-1	-	CASSLSSMNTEAFF	TGTGCCAGCAGCTTAAGCAGCATGAACACTGAAGCTTTCTTT
TRBV15	-	TRBJ1-3	once	CATSMGIGNTIYF	TGTGCCACCAGCATGGGAATTGGAAACACCATATATTTT
TRBV4-3	-	TRBJ2-6	-	CASSQDRRSSGANVLTF	TGCGCCAGCAGCCAAGATAGGAGGAGCTCTGGGGCCAACGTCCTGACTTTC
TRBV10-3	-	TRBJ2-3	-	CAISESLQGLSFDTQYF	TGTGCCATCAGTGAGTCCCTTCAGGGGTTGTCGTTTGATACGCAGTATTTT
TRBV28	-	TRBJ1-1	few	CASGTLGGAANTEAFF	TGTGCCAGCGGAACCCTGGGGGGGGCCGCAAACACTGAAGCTTTCTTT
TRBV9	TRBD1	TRBJ1-3	few	CASSKTFGQGGNTIYF	TGTGCCAGCAGCAAAACCTTTGGACAGGGTGGAAACACCATATATTTT
TRBV9	-	TRBJ1-3	-	CASSGYGGPGNTIYF	TGTGCCAGCAGCGGTTATGGGGGTCCTGGAAACACCATATATTTT
TRBV18	TRBD1	TRBJ1-2	-	CASSPSDRGGYGYTF	TGTGCCAGCTCACCTTCGGACAGGGGAGGCTATGGCTACACCTTC
TRBV9	TRBD1	TRBJ1-1	-	CASSLGRTGPTEAFF	TGTGCCAGCAGCTTAGGCCGGACAGGGCCCACTGAAGCTTTCTTT
TRBV6-6	TRBD2	TRBJ2-7	once	CASSYGRAEQYF	TGTGCCAGCAGTTATGGGAGGGCCGAGCAGTACTTC
TRBV6-5	TRBD1	TRBJ2-7	-	CASSSGKGQGGEQYF	TGTGCCAGCAGTTCCGGGAAAGGACAGGGGGGCGAGCAGTACTTC
TRBV2	-	TRBJ2-1	-	CASSDRNEQFF	TGTGCCAGCAGTGATAGAAATGAGCAGTTCTTC
TRBV6-5	-	TRBJ2-7	-	CASSRQEGGVYEQYF	TGTGCCAGCAGTCGCCAGGAGGGCGGAGTGTACGAGCAGTACTTC
TRBV5-6	-	TRBJ2-3	-	CASSWDLSTDTQYF	TGTGCCAGCAGCTGGGACCTTAGCACAGATACGCAGTATTTT
TRBV25-1	-	TRBJ2-3	-	CASSALSGVADTQYF	TGTGCCAGCAGTGCCCTTTCGGGAGTGGCAGATACGCAGTATTTT
TRBV28	-	TRBJ1-5	-	CASRLGYNQPQHF	TGTGCCAGCAGACTCGGATACAATCAGCCCCAGCATTTT
TRBV7-9	-	TRBJ1-5	-	CASSSGAGISQPQHF	TGTGCCAGCAGCTCAGGGGCGGGGATTAGTCAGCCCCAGCATTTT
TRBV5-4	TRBD2	TRBJ2-7	-	CASSLVGTSGTKQYF	TGTGCCAGCAGCTTGGTGGGGACTAGCGGGACAAAGCAGTACTTC
TRBV10-1	-	TRBJ2-4	-	CASSEGGNANIQYF	TGCGCCAGCAGTGAAGGGGGGAACGCGAACATTCAGTACTTC
TRBV19	-	TRBJ2-2	few	CASSTQRGSTGELFF	TGTGCCAGTAGTACCCAAAGGGGGAGCACCGGGGAGCTGTTTTTT
TRBV23-1	-	TRBJ2-7	-	CASGRDGLYEQYF	TGCGCCAGCGGTCGAGACGGGCTTTACGAGCAGTACTTC